This TCR beta chain was obtained from a study of T cell responses to AZD1222 COVID-19 vaccine. Method: immunoSEQ multiplex PCR; TCRdb's copy keeps in-frame clones and lacks some. The sample includes around 140,000 clones, approximately 90% of them seen just once. In its sample, this clone was seen once. This TCR came from an adult in good health. Sequences were derived from peripheral blood, sampled on day 0 of AZD1222 vaccination.

The CDR3 protein is CASSTSGGGTYNEQFF. The CDR3 DNA reads TGTGCCAGTAGTACTTCAGGGGGGGGGACCTACAATGAGCAGTTCTTC. V is TRBV19 and J is TRBJ2-1; possibly TRBD1 or TRBD2 for D (7 bases each). Germline CDR1 and CDR2: LNHDA and SQIVND (reference sequence). Trimming pared 4 bases from V and 2 bases from J, leaving 15 bases between. This CDR3 contains 16 residues.